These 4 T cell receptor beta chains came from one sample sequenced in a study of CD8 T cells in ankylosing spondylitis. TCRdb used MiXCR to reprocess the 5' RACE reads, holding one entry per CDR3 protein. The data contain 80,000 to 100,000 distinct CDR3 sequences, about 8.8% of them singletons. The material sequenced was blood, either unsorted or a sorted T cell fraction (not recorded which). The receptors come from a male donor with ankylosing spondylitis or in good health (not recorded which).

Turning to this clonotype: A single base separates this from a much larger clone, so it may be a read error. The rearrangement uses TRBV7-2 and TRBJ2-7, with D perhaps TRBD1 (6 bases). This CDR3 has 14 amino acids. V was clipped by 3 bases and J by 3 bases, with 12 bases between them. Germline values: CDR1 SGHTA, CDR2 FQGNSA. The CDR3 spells CTSSLNRDSYEQYF. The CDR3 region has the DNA TGTACCAGCAGCTTGAACAGGGATAGCTACGAGCAGTACTTC.

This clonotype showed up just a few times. The CDR3 reads CASSSLSGVERNEQFF. The DNA for the CDR3 is TGTGCCAGCAGCTCTCTTAGCGGGGTAGAGAGGAATGAGCAGTTCTTC. This chain connects TRBV7-9 to TRBJ2-1, with 8 positions matching TRBD2. V trimming: 4 bases; J trimming: 7 bases; junction bases outside the gene matches: 12. The CDR3 totals 16 residues. Germline CDR1 SEHNR, CDR2 FQNEAQ (reference sequence).

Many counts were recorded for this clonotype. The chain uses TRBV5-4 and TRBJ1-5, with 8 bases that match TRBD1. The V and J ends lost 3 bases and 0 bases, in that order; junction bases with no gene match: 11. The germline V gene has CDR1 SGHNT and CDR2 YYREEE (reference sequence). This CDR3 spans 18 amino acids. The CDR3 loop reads CASSSYTGTGYSNQPQHF. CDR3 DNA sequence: TGTGCCAGCAGCTCCTACACCGGGACAGGCTATAGCAATCAGCCCCAGCATTTT. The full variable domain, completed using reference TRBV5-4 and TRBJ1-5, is ETGVTQSPTHLIKTRGQQVTLRCSSQSGHNTVSWYQQALGQGPQFIFQYYREEENGRGNFPPRFSGLQFPNYSSELNVNALELDDSALYLCASSSYTGTGYSNQPQHFGDGTRLSIL.

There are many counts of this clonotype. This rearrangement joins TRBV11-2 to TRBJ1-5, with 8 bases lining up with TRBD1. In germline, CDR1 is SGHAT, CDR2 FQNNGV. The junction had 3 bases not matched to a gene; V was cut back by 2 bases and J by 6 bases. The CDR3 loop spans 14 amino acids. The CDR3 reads CASSLTGGSQPQHF. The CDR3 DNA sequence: TGTGCCAGCAGCTTAACAGGGGGGAGTCAGCCCCAGCATTTT.